Below are 13 T cell receptor beta chains sequenced from a single sample in a study of shared clonotypes between healthy human individuals. Produced via immunoSEQ multiplex PCR; TCRdb's table is partial and in-frame only. This sample carries under 1,900,000 clones, less than 99% of them seen once, and the ten largest clones take 0.3% to 0.45%. The specimen sequenced was naive CD4+ T cells sorted from blood. The subset: CD45RA+ positively selected. The origin of the receptors is a man aged 30 to 45 in good health.

The chain employs TRBV5-1 and TRBJ2-1; tentatively, D is TRBD2 (5 bases). The germline CDR1 and CDR2 sequences are SGHRS and YFSETQ. V lost 2 bases to trimming and J lost 7 bases, with 10 bases between them. The CDR3 sequence is 13 residues long. The CDR3 region has the DNA TGCGCCAGCAGCTTTCTGACGGGGAATGAGCAGTTCTTC. Its protein is CASSFLTGNEQFF.

In regard to this clone: Other DNA sequences in this sample translate to the same CDR3. The chain joins TRBV9 to TRBJ1-2; D remains ambiguous. Looked up from germline, CDR1 is SGDLS and CDR2 is YYNGEE. V gave up 0 bases and J gave up 4 bases, with 4 bases separating them. The CDR3 is 12 residues long. In DNA, the CDR3 is TGTGCCAGCAGCGTAGATGGCTATGGCTACACCTTC. Translated, it gives CASSVDGYGYTF.

The chain links TRBV7-9 to TRBJ1-5; TRBD1 aligns across 11 bases. V shed 5 bases, J shed 3 bases, and the junction held 9 bases outside the gene matches. This CDR3 comprises 17 residues. Germline V gene sequence: CDR1 SEHNR, CDR2 FQNEAQ (reference sequence). The CDR3 protein is CASSRSSDRGHNQPQHF. Written as DNA, the CDR3 is TGTGCCAGCAGCCGCTCGTCGGACAGGGGGCACAATCAGCCCCAGCATTTT.

This chain joins TRBV7-9 and TRBJ2-5, with a weak D call TRBD2 (5 bases). The CDR3 extends over 14 amino acids. Trimming left V 0 bases short and J 5 bases short, with 10 bases between. Germline V gene sequence: CDR1 SEHNR, CDR2 FQNEAQ (reference sequence). CDR3 amino acids: CASSLAGVTETQYF. The DNA for the CDR3 is TGTGCCAGCAGCTTAGCGGGAGTGACGGAGACCCAGTACTTC.

To note about this clone: In the same sample, other DNA sequences code for this CDR3. The chain links TRBV5-1 to TRBJ2-7, with 8 positions matching TRBD1. This CDR3 spans 15 amino acids. The V and J ends lost 3 bases and 1 base, in that order; junction bases with no gene match: 6. Looked up from germline, CDR1 is SGHRS and CDR2 is YFSETQ. CDR3 region: CASSSDRGFSYEQYF. CDR3 sequence (DNA): TGCGCCAGCAGCTCCGACAGGGGATTTTCCTACGAGCAGTACTTC.

J is TRBJ1-5 and V is TRBV27; 10 bases are a match to TRBD1. The CDR3 contains 15 residues. V trimming: 4 bases; J trimming: 7 bases; junction bases outside the gene matches: 7. Germline loops: CDR1 MNHEY, CDR2 SMNVEV (reference sequence). CDR3 DNA sequence: TGTGCCAGCAGTTCGCCCGGGACAGGGGAGCAGCCCCAGCATTTT. It codes for CASSSPGTGEQPQHF.

The chain is built from TRBV28 and TRBJ2-1, with D possibly being TRBD2 (6 bases). V was shortened by 2 bases and J by 9 bases, with 8 bases between the two germline ends. Germline V gene sequence: CDR1 MDHEN, CDR2 SYDVKM. This CDR3 comprises 12 residues. For the CDR3, the DNA is TGTGCCAGCAGTTTAAGGAGGGGTGAGCAGTTCTTC. Encoded protein: CASSLRRGEQFF. Full variable domain (rest looked up from reference TRBV28 and TRBJ2-1): DVKVTQSSRYLVKRTGEKVFLECVQDMDHENMFWYRQDPGLGLRLIYFSYDVKMKEKGDIPEGYSVSREKKERFSLILESASTNQTSMYLCASSLRRGEQFFGPGTRLTVL.

As to this clone: This CDR3 is also generated by other DNA sequences in the sample. The rearrangement uses TRBV18 and TRBJ1-1; the D is unclear. V lost 6 bases to trimming and J lost 1 base, with 12 bases between them. This CDR3 is built from 14 residues. Germline CDR1 KGHSH, CDR2 LQKENI. The CDR3 coding sequence is TGTGCCAGCTCCCCTCGGACGGAGAACACTGAAGCTTTCTTT. Translating it yields CASSPRTENTEAFF.

The CDR3 nucleotides read TGCGCCAGCAGCTTGATAGGTGCGGAAACCACCGGGGAGCTGTTTTTT. Its translation is CASSLIGAETTGELFF. V and J are TRBV5-1 and TRBJ2-2; D not resolved. Deletions cut 1 base from V and 4 bases from J, with 14 bases between. In germline, CDR1 is SGHRS, CDR2 YFSETQ. The CDR3 has 16 residues.

The V call is TRBV19, the J call TRBJ2-1; 13 bases map to TRBD2. The V segment lost 5 bases and the J segment 8 bases; nucleotides outside the gene matches: 6. CDR1 and CDR2 from the germline V gene are LNHDA and SQIVND (reference sequence). The CDR3 length is 15 residues. In DNA form, the CDR3 reads TGTGCCAGTAGTCAGACTAGCGGGAGGCGTTATGAGCAGTTCTTC. It codes for CASSQTSGRRYEQFF.

The V and J genes are TRBV5-1 and TRBJ2-7; TRBD1 matches 11 bases. The germline V gene encodes CDR1 SGHRS and CDR2 YFSETQ. The CDR3 length is 14 residues. V lost 2 bases and J lost 7; bases outside the gene matches: 5. CDR3 in DNA: TGCGCCAGCAGCTTTGGACAGGGGGCAGCGGAGCAGTACTTC. Translated, it gives CASSFGQGAAEQYF.

The V and J genes are TRBV5-1 and TRBJ2-1, with 8 bases matching TRBD2. The CDR3 is 15 residues long. CDR1 and CDR2 (germline): SGHRS, YFSETQ. V lost 5 bases, J lost 3 bases, and 7 bases stayed unmatched. This CDR3 is CASRPLAESYNEQFF. The CDR3 coding sequence is TGCGCCAGCAGACCACTAGCGGAGAGCTACAATGAGCAGTTCTTC.

The chain carries TRBV25-1 and TRBJ1-1, with D hard to call. This CDR3 is 14 amino acids long. Germline V gives CDR1 MGHDK, CDR2 SYGVNS. V was cut by 1 base and J by 7 bases, with 13 bases left in between. This chain's CDR3 is CASSESGRGVEAFF. Here the CDR3 DNA reads TGTGCCAGCAGTGAATCTGGCCGCGGGGTTGAAGCTTTCTTT.